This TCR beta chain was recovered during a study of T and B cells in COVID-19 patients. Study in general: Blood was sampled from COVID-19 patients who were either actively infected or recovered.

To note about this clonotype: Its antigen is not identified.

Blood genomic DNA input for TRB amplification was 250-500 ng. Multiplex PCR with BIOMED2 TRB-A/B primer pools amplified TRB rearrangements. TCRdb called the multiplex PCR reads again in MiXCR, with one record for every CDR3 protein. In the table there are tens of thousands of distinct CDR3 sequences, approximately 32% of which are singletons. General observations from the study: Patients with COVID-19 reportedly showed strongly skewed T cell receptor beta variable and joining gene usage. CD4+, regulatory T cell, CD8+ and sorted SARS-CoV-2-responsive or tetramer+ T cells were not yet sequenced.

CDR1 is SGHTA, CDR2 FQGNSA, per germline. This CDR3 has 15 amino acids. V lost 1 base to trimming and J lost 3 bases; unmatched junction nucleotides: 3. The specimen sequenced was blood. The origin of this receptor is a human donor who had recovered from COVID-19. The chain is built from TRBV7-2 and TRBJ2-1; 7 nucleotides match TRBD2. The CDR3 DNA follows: TGTGCCAGCAGCTTAGGGCTAGCGGACTACAATGAGCAGTTCTTC. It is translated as CASSLGLADYNEQFF.